This record covers a single T cell receptor (beta chain). Which antigen it targets is not known. There are no base qualities to consult, and no much larger clone falls within one base. TCRbeta repertoires were sequenced from genomic DNA with the immunoSEQ hsTCRB assay version 4 in survey mode. Genomic DNA was diluted to 7.5 to 10 ng/uL, and up to roughly 1 ug per sample was used for TCRbeta sequencing. The authors' pipeline ran thus. ImmunoSeq Analyzer 3.0 was used for analysis of TCRbeta data, and diversity was computed on productive nucleotide rearrangements. Lower-bound TCR diversity was estimated with the improved Chao index, and clonality with the Gini coefficient using the Immunarch R package. Different nucleotide rearrangements encoding the same CDR3beta amino acid sequence were treated as distinct clonotypes. Differential abundance analysis found TCRbeta sequences that were significantly enriched in antigen-responding cells compared with anti-CD3/anti-CD28-activated cells. Using predicted peptide-MHC specificity as the basis, GLIPH2 grouped TCRs into clusters, both for each participant individually and for the merged data sets that combined participants. Entries here come from immuneACCESS through TCRdb and include only in-frame sequences with V and J called. Some clones fail to appear in such tables; in the studies checked, an unresolved V gene covers under half of the shortfall, and the cause of the remainder is unknown. V, J and clone size are those of that table, while D and trimming were read from the DNA. This sample comprises about 43,000 clones, more than 70% of them detected only once. The ten most abundant clones make up approximately 1% of the sample.

This sample stems from a study of persistence of HIV-infected CD4 T cells (dated by TCRdb to between 2020 and 2021). As for the study more broadly: The median time participants had been on suppressive ART was over seven years. Peripheral blood samples of up to about 200 mL were taken at multiple time points, with the exception of a couple of participants who underwent leukapheresis at a single time point. Anti-CD3/anti-CD28 stimulation activated a higher proportion of cells, with a lower memory fraction, than antigen stimulation. The study isolated CMV- and HIV-1 Gag-responding CD4+ T cells from ART-treated individuals to examine antigen-driven clonal expansion of HIV-1-infected cells. The clonality of all cells in each sorted population was assessed by TCRbeta sequencing, whereas the clonality of infected cells was assessed by proviral sequencing. For the TCR cluster analysis across participants, 8 or 9 participants were included for CMV and about 7 participants for Gag.

Reading the label with the study, this specimen's treatment or condition is: suppressive antiretroviral therapy. Cells were stimulated with anti-CD3/anti-CD28 magnetic beads as a nonspecific positive control representing the CD4+ T cell repertoire. Sorting of responding CD4+ T cells was based on upregulation of both CD40 ligand and CD69. Participants were HIV-1-infected adults who started suppressive ART during chronic infection. Participants had undetectable plasma HIV-1 RNA below 50 copies/mL for at least 4 years. To be included, a participant needed positive CMV serology and a CD4+ T cell count above 400 cells/uL. Before stimulation, PBMCs were isolated using density centrifugation and then depleted of CD8+ T cells. For approximately 18 hours, the CD8-depleted PBMCs were stimulated with anti-CD28/CD49d costimulation, a CD40-blocking antibody, and enfuvirtide to prevent new infections. Sorting was done on either a Beckman Coulter MoFlo Legacy or an XDP sorter, and propidium iodide was used to exclude dead cells. For samples with more than one million cells, genomic DNA was extracted with the QIAamp DNA Mini Kit, and for all other samples the Quick-DNA Microprep Kit was used.

Study-wide conclusions, independent of this receptor: A correlation was observed between TCR oligoclonality and proviral oligoclonality within the same sorted populations. Few individuals were included in the study, and only a limited range of antigens was tested. Degenerate expanded CDR3beta sequences were enriched in antigen-responding cells, suggesting convergent selection of CD4+ responses to CMV and Gag. Restriction of bulk TCR analyses to the rare CMV-responding cells that actually carried HIV-1 proviruses was not possible. TCRbeta richness in CMV- and Gag-responding cells was significantly lower than in anti-CD3/anti-CD28-responding cells; CMV-responding cells had higher oligoclonality than CD3/CD28-stimulated and Gag-responding cells.

V is pared back by 3 bases and J by 0 bases, with 12 bases lying between the germline termini. The CDR3 runs 16 amino acids, cysteine and phenylalanine included. Left in the record is the CDR3 DNA by itself, 48 bases read in frame from the first base. CDR1 and CDR2, per the germline V gene, are KGHSH and LQKENI. The chain is assembled from TRBV18 and TRBJ1-3, with no reliable assignment of the D segment. The starting material was CD4+ T cells sorted from PBMCs after approximately 19-hour stimulation, obtained from a patient who received antiretroviral therapy. The sample's cell subset or site label, decoded: CD40L+CD69+ CD4 T cells responding to anti-CD3/anti-CD28 beads, representing the overall repertoire. The receptor's source is an adult man with HIV who was CMV-seropositive. CDR3 sequence: CASSPVHSISGNTIYF. The DNA reads as follows: TGTGCCAGCTCACCCGTTCACAGCATCTCTGGAAACACCATATATTTT.